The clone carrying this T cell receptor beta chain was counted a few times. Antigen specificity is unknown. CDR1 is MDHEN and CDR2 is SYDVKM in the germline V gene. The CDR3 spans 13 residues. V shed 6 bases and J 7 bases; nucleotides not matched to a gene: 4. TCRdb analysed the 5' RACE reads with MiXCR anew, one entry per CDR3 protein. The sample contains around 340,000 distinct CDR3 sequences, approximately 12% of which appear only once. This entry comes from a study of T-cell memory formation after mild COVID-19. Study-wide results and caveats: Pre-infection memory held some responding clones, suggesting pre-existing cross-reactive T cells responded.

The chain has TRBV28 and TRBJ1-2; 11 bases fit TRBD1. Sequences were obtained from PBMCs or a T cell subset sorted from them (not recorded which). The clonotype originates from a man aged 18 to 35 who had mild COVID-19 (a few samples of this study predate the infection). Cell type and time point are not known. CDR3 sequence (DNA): TGTGCCAGCAGGTCTGGACAGGGGGCTGGCTACACCTTC. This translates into CASRSGQGAGYTF.